The T cell receptor beta chain under discussion was sequenced for a study of spatial heterogeneity in lung cancer. Study overall: Alpha-chain detections were consistently fewer than beta-chain detections among the sequences. Study-wide results and limits: There were more appearances of ubiquitous expanded tumor TCRs in blood at resection than at follow-up.

CDR1 and CDR2 (germline): SGDLS, YYNGEE. This CDR3 is 16 amino acids long. V lost 4 bases to trimming and J lost 5 bases, with 18 bases between them. This clonotype was counted only a few times. Antigen unknown. Time point: sample taken at primary tumor resection. No cells were sorted before sequencing. The whole RNA sequenced was extracted from tumor, nontumor lung or frozen PBMC. Patients with untreated early-stage non-small cell lung cancer, numbering approximately 79, were the donors. Each TCR cDNA molecule bore a unique molecular identifier. TCRdb called the 5' RACE reads again in MiXCR, with one record for every CDR3 protein. The repertoire has 10,000 to 13,000 distinct CDR3 sequences, around 9.3% of them found once; the top ten carry approximately 24%.

This TCR came from a male donor with early-stage non-small cell lung cancer. The chain combines TRBV9 with TRBJ2-2; D perhaps matches TRBD1 (5 bases). The sequenced sample was PBMCs, obtained at surgery. In DNA, the CDR3 is TGTGCCAGCAGCCCCCGTTGGGGCCTGGGGACCGGGGAGCTGTTTTTT. Its protein product is CASSPRWGLGTGELFF.